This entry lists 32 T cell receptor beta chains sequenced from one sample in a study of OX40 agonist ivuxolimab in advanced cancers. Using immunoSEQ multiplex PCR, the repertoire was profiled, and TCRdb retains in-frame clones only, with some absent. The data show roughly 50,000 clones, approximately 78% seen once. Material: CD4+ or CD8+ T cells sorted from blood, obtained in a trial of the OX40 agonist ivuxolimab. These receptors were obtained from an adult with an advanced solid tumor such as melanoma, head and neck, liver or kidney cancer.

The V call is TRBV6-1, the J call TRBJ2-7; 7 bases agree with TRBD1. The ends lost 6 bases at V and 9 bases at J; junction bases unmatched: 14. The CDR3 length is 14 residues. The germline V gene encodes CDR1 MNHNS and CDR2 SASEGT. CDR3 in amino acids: CASRTGQRGIGQYF. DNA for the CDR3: TGTGCCAGCAGGACAGGGCAGAGAGGGATAGGGCAGTACTTC.

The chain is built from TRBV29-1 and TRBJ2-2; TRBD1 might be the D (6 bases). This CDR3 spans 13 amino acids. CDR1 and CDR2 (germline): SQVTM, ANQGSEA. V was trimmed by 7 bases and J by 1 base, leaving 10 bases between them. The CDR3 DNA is TGCAGCGGCCGACAGGAGAACACCGGGGAGCTGTTTTTT. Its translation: CSGRQENTGELFF.

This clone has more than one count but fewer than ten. For the CDR3, the DNA is TGTGCCAGCAGCCGGACCTACGAGCAGTACTTC. Its translation: CASSRTYEQYF. The chain recombines TRBV7-9 with TRBJ2-7; D is ambiguous. V lost 5 bases, J lost 2 bases, and 4 bases lay in between. The germline gives CDR1 SEHNR, CDR2 FQNEAQ (reference sequence). The CDR3 extends over 11 amino acids.

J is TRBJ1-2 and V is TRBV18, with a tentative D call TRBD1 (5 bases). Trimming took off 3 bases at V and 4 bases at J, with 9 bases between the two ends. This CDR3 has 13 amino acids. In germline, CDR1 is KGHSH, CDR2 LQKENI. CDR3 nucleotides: TGTGCCAGCTCACCCGGGGGGGGCTATGGCTACACCTTC. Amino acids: CASSPGGGYGYTF.

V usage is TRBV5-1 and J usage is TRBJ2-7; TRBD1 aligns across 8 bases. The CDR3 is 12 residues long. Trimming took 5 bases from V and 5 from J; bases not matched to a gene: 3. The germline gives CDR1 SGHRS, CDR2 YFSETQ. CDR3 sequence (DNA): TGCGCCAGCAGTGACAGGGGCCACGAGCAGTACTTC. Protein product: CASSDRGHEQYF.

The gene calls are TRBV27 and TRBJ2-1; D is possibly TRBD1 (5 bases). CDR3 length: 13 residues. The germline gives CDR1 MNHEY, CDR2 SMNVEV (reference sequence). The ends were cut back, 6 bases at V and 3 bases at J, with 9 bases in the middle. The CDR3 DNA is TGTGCCAGCAGATCAGGGATCTACAATGAGCAGTTCTTC. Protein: CASRSGIYNEQFF.

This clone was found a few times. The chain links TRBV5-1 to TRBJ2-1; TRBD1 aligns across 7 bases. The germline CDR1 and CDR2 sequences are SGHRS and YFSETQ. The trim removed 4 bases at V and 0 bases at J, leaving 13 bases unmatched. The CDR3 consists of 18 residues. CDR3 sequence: CASSLEDQGVSSYNEQFF. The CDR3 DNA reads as TGCGCCAGCAGCCTGGAGGACCAGGGGGTTAGCTCCTACAATGAGCAGTTCTTC. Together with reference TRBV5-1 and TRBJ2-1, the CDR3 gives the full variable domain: KAGVTQTPRYLIKTRGQQVTLSCSPISGHRSVSWYQQTPGQGLQFLFEYFSETQRNKGNFPGRFSGRQFSNSRSEMNVSTLELGDSALYLCASSLEDQGVSSYNEQFFGPGTRLTVL.

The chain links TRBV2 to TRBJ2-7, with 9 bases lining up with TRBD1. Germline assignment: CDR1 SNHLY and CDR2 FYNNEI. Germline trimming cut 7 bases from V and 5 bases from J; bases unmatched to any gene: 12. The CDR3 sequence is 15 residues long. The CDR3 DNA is TGTGCCAGCAATCCGAGTTCCGGGACAGGGAACGAGCAGTACTTC. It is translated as CASNPSSGTGNEQYF. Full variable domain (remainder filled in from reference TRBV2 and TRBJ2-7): EPEVTQTPSHQVTQMGQEVILRCVPISNHLYFYWYRQILGQKVEFLVSFYNNEISEKSEIFDDQFSVERPDGSNFTLKIRSTKLEDSAMYFCASNPSSGTGNEQYFGPGTRLTVT.

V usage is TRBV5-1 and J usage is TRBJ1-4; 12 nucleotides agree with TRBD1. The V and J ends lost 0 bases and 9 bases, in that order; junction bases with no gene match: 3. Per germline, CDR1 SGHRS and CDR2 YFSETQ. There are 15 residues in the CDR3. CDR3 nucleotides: TGCGCCAGCAGCTTGGAAGGGACAGGGGGCCAAAAACTGTTTTTT. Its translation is CASSLEGTGGQKLFF. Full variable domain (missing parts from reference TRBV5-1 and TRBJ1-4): KAGVTQTPRYLIKTRGQQVTLSCSPISGHRSVSWYQQTPGQGLQFLFEYFSETQRNKGNFPGRFSGRQFSNSRSEMNVSTLELGDSALYLCASSLEGTGGQKLFFGSGTQLSVL.

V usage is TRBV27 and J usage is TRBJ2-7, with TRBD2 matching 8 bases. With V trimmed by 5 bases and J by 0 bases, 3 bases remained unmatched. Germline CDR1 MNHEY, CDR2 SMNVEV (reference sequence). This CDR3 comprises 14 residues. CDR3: CASSDSGSSYEQYF. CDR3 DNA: TGTGCCAGCAGTGACAGCGGGAGCTCCTACGAGCAGTACTTC.

CDR3 sequence (DNA): TGTGCCAGCAGCTCGGGACTAGCGGGATACGAGCAGTACTTC. The encoded protein is CASSSGLAGYEQYF. The rearrangement uses TRBV11-1 and TRBJ2-7; 13 nucleotides agree with TRBD2. The V gene end was trimmed by 4 bases and the J gene end by 4 bases; junction bases not matched to a gene: 1. From germline, CDR1 is SGHAT and CDR2 FQDESV (reference sequence). The CDR3 has 14 residues.

The CDR3 spells CASSSPGQGSDEQYF. CDR3 DNA sequence: TGCGCCAGCAGCTCACCGGGACAGGGTAGTGACGAGCAGTACTTC. The genes are TRBV5-1 and TRBJ2-7, with 9 bases aligning to TRBD1. This CDR3 has 15 residues. Germline loops: CDR1 SGHRS, CDR2 YFSETQ. J was trimmed by 5 bases and V by 3 bases; bases with no gene match: 9.

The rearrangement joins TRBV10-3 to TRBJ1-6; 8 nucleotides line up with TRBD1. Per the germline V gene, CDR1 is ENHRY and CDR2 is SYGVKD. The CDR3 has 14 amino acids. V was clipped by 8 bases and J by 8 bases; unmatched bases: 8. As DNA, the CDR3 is TGTGCCATCGGCTCCGACAGGGGCTATTCACCCCTCCACTTT. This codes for CAIGSDRGYSPLHF.

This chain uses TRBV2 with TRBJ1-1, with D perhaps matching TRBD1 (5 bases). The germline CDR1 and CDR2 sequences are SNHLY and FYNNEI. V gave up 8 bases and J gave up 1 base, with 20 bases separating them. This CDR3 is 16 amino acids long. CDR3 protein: CASPPLGLSRNTEAFF. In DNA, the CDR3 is TGTGCCAGCCCCCCATTGGGACTATCAAGGAACACTGAAGCTTTCTTT.

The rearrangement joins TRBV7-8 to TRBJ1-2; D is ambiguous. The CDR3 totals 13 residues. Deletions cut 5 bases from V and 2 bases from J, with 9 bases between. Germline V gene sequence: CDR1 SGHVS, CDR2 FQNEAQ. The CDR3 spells CASSEAPNYGYTF. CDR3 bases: TGTGCCAGCAGCGAAGCCCCCAACTATGGCTACACCTTC. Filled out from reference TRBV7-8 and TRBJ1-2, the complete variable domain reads GAGVSQSPRYKVAKRGQDVALRCDPISGHVSLFWYQQALGQGPEFLTYFQNEAQLDKSGLPSDRFFAERPEGSVSTLKIQRTQQEDSAVYLCASSEAPNYGYTFGSGTRLTVV.

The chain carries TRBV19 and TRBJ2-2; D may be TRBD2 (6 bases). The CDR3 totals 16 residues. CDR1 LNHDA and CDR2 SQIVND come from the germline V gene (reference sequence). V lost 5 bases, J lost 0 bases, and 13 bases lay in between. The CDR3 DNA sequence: TGTGCCAGTAGTGGCCCGGGAGACCCGAACACCGGGGAGCTGTTTTTT. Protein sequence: CASSGPGDPNTGELFF.

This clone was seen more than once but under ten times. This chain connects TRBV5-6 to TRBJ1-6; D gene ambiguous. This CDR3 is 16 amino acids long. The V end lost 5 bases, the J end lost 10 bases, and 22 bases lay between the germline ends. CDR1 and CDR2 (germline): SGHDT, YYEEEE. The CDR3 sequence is CASSWEGVGSRSPLHF. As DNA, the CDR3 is TGTGCCAGCAGTTGGGAGGGAGTCGGGTCAAGGTCACCCCTCCACTTT. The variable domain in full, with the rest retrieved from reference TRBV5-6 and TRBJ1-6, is DAGVTQSPTHLIKTRGQQVTLRCSPKSGHDTVSWYQQALGQGPQFIFQYYEEEERQRGNFPDRFSGHQFPNYSSELNVNALLLGDSALYLCASSWEGVGSRSPLHFGNGTRLTVT.

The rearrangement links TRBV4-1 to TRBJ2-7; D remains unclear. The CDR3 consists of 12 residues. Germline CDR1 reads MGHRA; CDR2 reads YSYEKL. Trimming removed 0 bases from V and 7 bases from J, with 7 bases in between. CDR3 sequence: CASSQDFGEQYF. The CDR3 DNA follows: TGCGCCAGCAGCCAAGATTTCGGAGAGCAGTACTTC.

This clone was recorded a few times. The CDR3 nucleotides are TGTGCCAGCTCACCGCAGACAGGAGCGGGGAACTATGGCTACACCTTC. Translating it yields CASSPQTGAGNYGYTF. The V gene is TRBV18, the J gene TRBJ1-2; D is perhaps TRBD1 (6 bases). CDR3 size: 16 residues. Germline V gene lookup returns CDR1 KGHSH and CDR2 LQKENI. Trimming took 3 bases from V and 2 from J, leaving 16 bases between them.

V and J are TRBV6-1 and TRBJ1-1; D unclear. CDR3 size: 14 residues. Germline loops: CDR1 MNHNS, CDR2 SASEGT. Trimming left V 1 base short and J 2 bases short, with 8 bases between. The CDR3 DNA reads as TGTGCCAGCAGTGAAGTACCGAGAAACACTGAAGCTTTCTTT. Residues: CASSEVPRNTEAFF.

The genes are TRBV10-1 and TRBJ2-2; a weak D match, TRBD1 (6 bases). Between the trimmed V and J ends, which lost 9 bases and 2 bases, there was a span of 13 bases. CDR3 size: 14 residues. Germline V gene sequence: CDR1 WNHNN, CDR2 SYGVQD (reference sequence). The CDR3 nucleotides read TGCGCCAGTCGGTCGGGACAAAACACCGGGGAGCTGTTTTTT. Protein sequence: CASRSGQNTGELFF.

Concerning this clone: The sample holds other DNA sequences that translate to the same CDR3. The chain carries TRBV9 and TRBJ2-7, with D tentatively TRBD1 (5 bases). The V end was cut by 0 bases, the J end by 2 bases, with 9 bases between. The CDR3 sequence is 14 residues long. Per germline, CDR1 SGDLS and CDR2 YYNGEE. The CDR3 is CASSVAAGTYEQYF. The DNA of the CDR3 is TGTGCCAGCAGCGTAGCGGCAGGGACCTACGAGCAGTACTTC.

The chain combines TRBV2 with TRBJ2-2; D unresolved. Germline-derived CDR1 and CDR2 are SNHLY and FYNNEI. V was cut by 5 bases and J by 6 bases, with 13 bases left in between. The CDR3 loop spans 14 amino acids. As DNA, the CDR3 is TGTGCCAGCAGTCGAATAGCTGATGCCGGGGAGCTGTTTTTT. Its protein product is CASSRIADAGELFF. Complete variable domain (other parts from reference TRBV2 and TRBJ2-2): EPEVTQTPSHQVTQMGQEVILRCVPISNHLYFYWYRQILGQKVEFLVSFYNNEISEKSEIFDDQFSVERPDGSNFTLKIRSTKLEDSAMYFCASSRIADAGELFFGEGSRLTVL.

The CDR3 protein is CASSLFPGVGTDTQYF. DNA for the CDR3: TGTGCCAGCAGTTTATTCCCGGGAGTGGGGACAGATACGCAGTATTTT. This chain uses TRBV27 with TRBJ2-3, with D tentatively TRBD2 (6 bases). Per germline, CDR1 MNHEY and CDR2 SMNVEV (reference sequence). CDR3 length equals 16 residues. Deletions cut 1 base from V and 3 bases from J, with 14 bases between.

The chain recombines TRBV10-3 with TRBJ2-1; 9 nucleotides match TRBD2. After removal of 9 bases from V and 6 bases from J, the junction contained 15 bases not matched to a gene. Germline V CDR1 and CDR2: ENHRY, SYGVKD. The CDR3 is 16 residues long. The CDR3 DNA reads TGTGCCATTTCAGCCTCACTCGGACTAGCGATCAATGAGCAGTTCTTC. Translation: CAISASLGLAINEQFF.

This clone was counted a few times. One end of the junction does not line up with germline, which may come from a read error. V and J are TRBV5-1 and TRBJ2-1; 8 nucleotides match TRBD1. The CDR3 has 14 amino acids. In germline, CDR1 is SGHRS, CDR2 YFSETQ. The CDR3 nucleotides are TGCGCCAGCAGGTTGGAAACAGGGGGAACTGAGCAGTTCTTC. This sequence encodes CASRLETGGTEQFF.

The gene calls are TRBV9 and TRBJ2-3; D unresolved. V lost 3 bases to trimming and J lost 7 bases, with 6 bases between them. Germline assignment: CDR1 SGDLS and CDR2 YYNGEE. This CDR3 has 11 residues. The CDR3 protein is CASSEVNTQYF. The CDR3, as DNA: TGTGCCAGCAGCGAGGTTAATACGCAGTATTTT. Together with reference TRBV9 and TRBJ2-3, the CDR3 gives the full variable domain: DSGVTQTPKHLITATGQRVTLRCSPRSGDLSVYWYQQSLDQGLQFLIQYYNGEERAKGNILERFSAQQFPDLHSELNLSSLELGDSALYFCASSEVNTQYFGPGTRLTVL.

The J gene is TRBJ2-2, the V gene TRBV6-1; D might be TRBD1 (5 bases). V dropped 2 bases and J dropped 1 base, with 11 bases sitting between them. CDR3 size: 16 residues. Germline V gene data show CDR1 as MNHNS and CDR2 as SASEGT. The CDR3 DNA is TGTGCCAGCAGTGAACAACAGGCCGGGAACACCGGGGAGCTGTTTTTT. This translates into CASSEQQAGNTGELFF.

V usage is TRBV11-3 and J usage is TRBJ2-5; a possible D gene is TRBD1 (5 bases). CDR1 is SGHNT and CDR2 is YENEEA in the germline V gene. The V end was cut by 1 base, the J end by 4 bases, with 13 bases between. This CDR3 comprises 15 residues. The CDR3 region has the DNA TGTGCCAGCAGCTTAGGGCAGGGTTTCTCAGAGACCCAGTACTTC. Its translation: CASSLGQGFSETQYF.

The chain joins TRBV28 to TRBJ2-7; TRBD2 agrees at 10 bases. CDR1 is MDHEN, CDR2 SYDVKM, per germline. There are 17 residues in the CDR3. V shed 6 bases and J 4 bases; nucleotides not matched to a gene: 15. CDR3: CASSPPRASGSQYEQYF. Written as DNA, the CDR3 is TGTGCCAGCAGCCCACCCCGGGCTAGCGGGAGCCAGTACGAGCAGTACTTC.

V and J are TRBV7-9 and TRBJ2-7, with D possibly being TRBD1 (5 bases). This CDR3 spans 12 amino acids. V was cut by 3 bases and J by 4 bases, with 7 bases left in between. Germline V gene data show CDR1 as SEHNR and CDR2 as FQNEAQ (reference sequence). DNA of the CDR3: TGTGCCAGCAGCTTTTCAGGGTACGAGCAGTACTTC. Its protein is CASSFSGYEQYF.

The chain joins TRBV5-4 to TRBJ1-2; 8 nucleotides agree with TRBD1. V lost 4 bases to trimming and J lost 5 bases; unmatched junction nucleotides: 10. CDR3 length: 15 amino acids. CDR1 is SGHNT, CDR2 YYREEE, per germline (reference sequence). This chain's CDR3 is CASSPEFTGGYGYTF. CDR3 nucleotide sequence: TGTGCCAGCAGCCCAGAATTTACAGGGGGTTATGGCTACACCTTC.